This T cell receptor beta chain is from a study of early T cells in non-severe SARS-CoV-2 infection. Background on the study: Chains were not paired, and sequencing was done on bulk RNA from unsorted whole blood.

Broader study findings: In VDJdb matching, anti-spike CD8 responses were favored while private and CD4 specificities went missing.

As for this clonotype: As yet, its antigen is unknown.

Individual cDNA molecules each received unique molecular identifiers attached to them. TCRdb reprocessed the 5' RACE reads via MiXCR and lists one record per CDR3 protein. This table has 25,000 to 35,000 distinct CDR3 sequences, more than 4.5% appearing once. Trimming took 2 bases from V and 8 from J; bases not matched to a gene: 6. Germline lookup yields CDR1 LGHNA and CDR2 YNFKEQ. This CDR3 spans 16 amino acids. The gene calls are TRBV4-2 and TRBJ1-4; 12 bases line up with TRBD1. The TCR sequence derives from an adult who was a healthcare worker with PCR-confirmed SARS-CoV-2 infection or an uninfected control (not recorded which). Sequencing used whole blood. In DNA, the CDR3 is TGTGCCAGCAGCCAAAGTCCCGGGACAGGGGGCGAAAAACTGTTTTTT. Translating gives CASSQSPGTGGEKLFF.